This T cell receptor (beta chain) was observed in a study of Graves' ophthalmopathy and Graves' hyperthyroidism. Points from the study as a whole: The model predicted progression of ophthalmopathy with a sensitivity of about 68%, and its specificity was 72.22%. Thyroid clonotypes that were expanded above 0.001 frequency mostly also appeared in blood.

With V trimmed by 5 bases and J by 4 bases, 7 bases remained unmatched. This CDR3 contains 15 residues. CDR1 MNHEY and CDR2 SMNVEV come from the germline V gene (reference sequence). TCR beta CDR3 amplification used RNA transcripts. Following a first-round RT-PCR that used HTBI primers, a second-round multiplex PCR was carried out. TCRdb reanalysed the multiplex PCR reads using MiXCR and keeps one entry per CDR3 protein. The sample records about 220,000 distinct CDR3 sequences, roughly 21% being singletons. At least ten counts were recorded for this clonotype. Its antigen is not known. This receptor was identified in a woman aged 45-60 years with Graves' ophthalmopathy. The chain carries TRBV27 and TRBJ1-5, with 8 bases fitting TRBD1. What was sequenced was peripheral blood. The CDR3 loop is CASSPTGQVNQPQHF. The CDR3 DNA follows: TGTGCCAGCAGTCCTACGGGACAGGTGAATCAGCCCCAGCATTTT.